Shown below are 14 T cell receptor beta chains from a single sample sequenced in a study of blood T cell repertoires in COVID-19. Clones were sequenced by immunoSEQ multiplex PCR, and TCRdb holds only the in-frame ones, with some missing. This table holds around 160,000 clones, 75% to 85% found once. Sequenced input: peripheral blood. These receptor sequences come from a human donor with acute or convalescent COVID-19. The donor label of this sample is uncertain.

The J gene is TRBJ1-2, the V gene TRBV4-1, with TRBD1 matching 9 bases. V trimming: 3 bases; J trimming: 2 bases; junction bases outside the gene matches: 4. This CDR3 is 15 amino acids long. Germline V gives CDR1 MGHRA, CDR2 YSYEKL. As DNA, the CDR3 is TGCGCCAGCAGCCAGCAGGGACAGGGCAACTATGGCTACACCTTC. This sequence encodes CASSQQGQGNYGYTF.

The V call is TRBV5-5, the J call TRBJ2-2; D is unresolved. CDR1 SGHKS and CDR2 YYEKEE come from the germline V gene (reference sequence). The CDR3 has 15 residues. With 1 base removed from V and 5 bases from J, the gap between germline ends came to 12 bases. CDR3 bases: TGTGCCAGCAGCTTGCAAGCACGGTTAACCGGGGAGCTGTTTTTT. Translated: CASSLQARLTGELFF.

This clone came up a few times. This chain joins TRBV2 and TRBJ2-7, with 7 bases that match TRBD1. V shed 5 bases, J shed 4 bases, and the junction held 5 bases outside the gene matches. This CDR3 contains 13 residues. Per the germline V gene, CDR1 is SNHLY and CDR2 is FYNNEI. The CDR3 bases are TGTGCCAGCAGTTTGACAGGGTGGTACGAGCAGTACTTC. Translation: CASSLTGWYEQYF.

This clone was seen once. This chain joins TRBV3-1 (or the pseudogene TRBV3-2) and TRBJ2-5, with TRBD1 matching 9 bases. The length of the CDR3 is 17 residues. Germline CDR1 and CDR2: LGHDT and YNNKEL (reference sequence). Trimming removed 5 bases from V and 5 bases from J; junction bases left unmatched: 15. CDR3 bases: TGTGCCAGCAGCGAATGGGGAAGGACAGGGGAAGTTGAGACCCAGTACTTC. Translating gives CASSEWGRTGEVETQYF.

This chain joins TRBV19 and TRBJ1-4; possibly TRBD1 for D (5 bases). Germline V CDR1 and CDR2: LNHDA, SQIVND (reference sequence). The CDR3 has 15 amino acids. V shed 3 bases and J shed 4 bases, with 12 bases lying between them. Here the CDR3 reads CASSISQGLNEKLFF. CDR3 coding DNA: TGTGCCAGTAGTATTTCCCAGGGTCTTAATGAAAAACTGTTTTTT. Looking up the rest from reference TRBV19 and TRBJ1-4 gives the full variable domain: DGGITQSPKYLFRKEGQNVTLSCEQNLNHDAMYWYRQDPGQGLRLIYYSQIVNDFQKGDIAEGYSVSREKKESFPLTVTSAQKNPTAFYLCASSISQGLNEKLFFGSGTQLSVL.

This clone was observed a single time. The chain uses TRBV19 and TRBJ1-2, with 7 bases that match TRBD1. Germline CDR1 LNHDA, CDR2 SQIVND (reference sequence). The V and J ends lost 6 bases and 4 bases, in that order; junction bases with no gene match: 2. The CDR3 totals 12 residues. CDR3 protein: CASSYRGYGYTF. The CDR3, as DNA: TGTGCCAGTAGCTACAGGGGCTATGGCTACACCTTC.

This chain links TRBV30 with TRBJ1-6; perhaps TRBD1 as D (5 bases). Trimming stripped 4 bases from V and 7 bases from J, with 14 bases between. Germline V gene data show CDR1 as GTSNPN and CDR2 as SVGIG (reference sequence). The CDR3 loop spans 14 amino acids. This chain's CDR3 is CAWNLETENSPLHF. The CDR3 coding sequence is TGTGCCTGGAACCTTGAGACAGAGAATTCACCCCTCCACTTT. The whole variable domain, remainder taken from reference TRBV30 and TRBJ1-6, is SQTIHQWPATLVQPVGSPLSLECTVEGTSNPNLYWYRQAAGRGLQLLFYSVGIGQISSEVPQNLSASRPQDRQFILSSKKLLLSDSGFYLCAWNLETENSPLHFGNGTRLTVT.

The V call is TRBV2, the J call TRBJ2-5; 7 nucleotides align to TRBD1. The V and J ends lost 6 bases and 2 bases, in that order; junction bases with no gene match: 6. The CDR3 totals 14 residues. CDR1 is SNHLY, CDR2 FYNNEI, per germline. The CDR3 bases are TGTGCCAGCAGGAAGACGGGACAGCAAGAGACCCAGTACTTC. This encodes CASRKTGQQETQYF.

The genes are TRBV7-9 and TRBJ2-1; the D gene is possibly TRBD1 (5 bases). The V end was cut by 1 base, the J end by 7 bases, with 8 bases between. The CDR3 is 13 amino acids. Germline CDR1 reads SEHNR; CDR2 reads FQNEAQ (reference sequence). In DNA, the CDR3 is TGTGCCAGCAGCTTAGGACAGTGGAATGAGCAGTTCTTC. Translating it yields CASSLGQWNEQFF.

V and J are TRBV19 and TRBJ2-3; possibly TRBD1 for D (5 bases). From germline, CDR1 is LNHDA and CDR2 SQIVND (reference sequence). The V and J ends lost 7 bases and 0 bases respectively, with 14 bases between them. This CDR3 is built from 15 residues. CDR3 sequence reads: CASTDTGASTDTQYF. The CDR3 bases are TGTGCCAGTACCGATACAGGAGCTAGCACAGATACGCAGTATTTT.

This clone was seen a single time. The chain links TRBV24-1 to TRBJ2-3; no reliable D call. V lost 0 bases to trimming and J lost 6 bases, with 3 bases between them. Germline V gives CDR1 KGHDR, CDR2 SFDVKD. This CDR3 contains 12 residues. CDR3 DNA: TGTGCCACCAGTGATTTGCGGGATACGCAGTATTTT. Translation: CATSDLRDTQYF.

The chain recombines TRBV25-1 with TRBJ1-1; D might be TRBD1 (6 bases). Deletions cut 6 bases from V and 0 bases from J, with 11 bases between. Germline CDR1 MGHDK, CDR2 SYGVNS. The CDR3 has 14 residues. DNA of the CDR3: TGTGCCAGCAGGCAGGGACACCTGAACACTGAAGCTTTCTTT. Residues: CASRQGHLNTEAFF. Variable domain in full (rest from reference TRBV25-1 and TRBJ1-1): EADIYQTPRYLVIGTGKKITLECSQTMGHDKMYWYQQDPGMELHLIHYSYGVNSTEKGDLSSESTVSRIRTEHFPLTLESARPSHTSQYLCASRQGHLNTEAFFGQGTRLTVV.

The chain uses TRBV7-8 and TRBJ1-2, with 7 bases that match TRBD1. The CDR3 is 14 residues long. Trimming at V came to 1 base and at J to 5 bases, leaving 4 bases not matched to a gene. CDR1 SGHVS and CDR2 FQNEAQ come from the germline V gene. CDR3 amino acids: CASSLEGAEYGYTF. CDR3 coding DNA: TGTGCCAGCAGCTTAGAGGGGGCCGAGTATGGCTACACCTTC.

The V and J genes are TRBV10-3 and TRBJ2-3; D remains unclear. The germline V and J ends were trimmed by 3 bases and 0 bases, with 10 bases remaining between them. Germline CDR1 ENHRY, CDR2 SYGVKD. The CDR3 extends over 15 amino acids. CDR3 amino acids: CAISEPWSSTDTQYF. CDR3 bases: TGTGCCATCAGTGAACCGTGGAGTAGCACAGATACGCAGTATTTT.